This T cell receptor (beta chain) was identified in a study of yellow fever vaccine responses in identical twins. Findings of the study overall: Twins reportedly had a vaccine T cell response that seemed partly convergent, partly personalized.

V lost 5 bases, J lost 3 bases, and 6 bases stayed unmatched. The CDR3 is 15 residues long. Germline CDR1 reads SGHAT; CDR2 reads FQDESV (reference sequence). Concerning this clonotype: Its antigen remains unknown.

TCRdb processed the RT-PCR reads anew with MiXCR; each CDR3 protein has one entry. The sample consists of more than 4,000 distinct CDR3 sequences, just over 70% of them appearing once. The sequence derives from a woman aged 18-29 years who received the yellow fever vaccine. The chain couples TRBV11-1 to TRBJ2-1, with 8 bases aligning to TRBD1. This specimen consisted of T cells from blood (PBMCs), unsorted or a sorted subset (not recorded which), obtained before or after yellow fever vaccination (not recorded which). CDR3 loop: CASSIRQGSYNEQFF. In DNA, the CDR3 is TGTGCCAGCAGCATCCGACAGGGGAGCTACAATGAGCAGTTCTTC. The whole variable domain, filled in from reference TRBV11-1 and TRBJ2-1, reads EAEVAQSPRYKITEKSQAVAFWCDPISGHATLYWYRQILGQGPELLVQFQDESVVDDSQLPKDRFSAERLKGVDSTLKIQPAELGDSAMYLCASSIRQGSYNEQFFGPGTRLTVL.